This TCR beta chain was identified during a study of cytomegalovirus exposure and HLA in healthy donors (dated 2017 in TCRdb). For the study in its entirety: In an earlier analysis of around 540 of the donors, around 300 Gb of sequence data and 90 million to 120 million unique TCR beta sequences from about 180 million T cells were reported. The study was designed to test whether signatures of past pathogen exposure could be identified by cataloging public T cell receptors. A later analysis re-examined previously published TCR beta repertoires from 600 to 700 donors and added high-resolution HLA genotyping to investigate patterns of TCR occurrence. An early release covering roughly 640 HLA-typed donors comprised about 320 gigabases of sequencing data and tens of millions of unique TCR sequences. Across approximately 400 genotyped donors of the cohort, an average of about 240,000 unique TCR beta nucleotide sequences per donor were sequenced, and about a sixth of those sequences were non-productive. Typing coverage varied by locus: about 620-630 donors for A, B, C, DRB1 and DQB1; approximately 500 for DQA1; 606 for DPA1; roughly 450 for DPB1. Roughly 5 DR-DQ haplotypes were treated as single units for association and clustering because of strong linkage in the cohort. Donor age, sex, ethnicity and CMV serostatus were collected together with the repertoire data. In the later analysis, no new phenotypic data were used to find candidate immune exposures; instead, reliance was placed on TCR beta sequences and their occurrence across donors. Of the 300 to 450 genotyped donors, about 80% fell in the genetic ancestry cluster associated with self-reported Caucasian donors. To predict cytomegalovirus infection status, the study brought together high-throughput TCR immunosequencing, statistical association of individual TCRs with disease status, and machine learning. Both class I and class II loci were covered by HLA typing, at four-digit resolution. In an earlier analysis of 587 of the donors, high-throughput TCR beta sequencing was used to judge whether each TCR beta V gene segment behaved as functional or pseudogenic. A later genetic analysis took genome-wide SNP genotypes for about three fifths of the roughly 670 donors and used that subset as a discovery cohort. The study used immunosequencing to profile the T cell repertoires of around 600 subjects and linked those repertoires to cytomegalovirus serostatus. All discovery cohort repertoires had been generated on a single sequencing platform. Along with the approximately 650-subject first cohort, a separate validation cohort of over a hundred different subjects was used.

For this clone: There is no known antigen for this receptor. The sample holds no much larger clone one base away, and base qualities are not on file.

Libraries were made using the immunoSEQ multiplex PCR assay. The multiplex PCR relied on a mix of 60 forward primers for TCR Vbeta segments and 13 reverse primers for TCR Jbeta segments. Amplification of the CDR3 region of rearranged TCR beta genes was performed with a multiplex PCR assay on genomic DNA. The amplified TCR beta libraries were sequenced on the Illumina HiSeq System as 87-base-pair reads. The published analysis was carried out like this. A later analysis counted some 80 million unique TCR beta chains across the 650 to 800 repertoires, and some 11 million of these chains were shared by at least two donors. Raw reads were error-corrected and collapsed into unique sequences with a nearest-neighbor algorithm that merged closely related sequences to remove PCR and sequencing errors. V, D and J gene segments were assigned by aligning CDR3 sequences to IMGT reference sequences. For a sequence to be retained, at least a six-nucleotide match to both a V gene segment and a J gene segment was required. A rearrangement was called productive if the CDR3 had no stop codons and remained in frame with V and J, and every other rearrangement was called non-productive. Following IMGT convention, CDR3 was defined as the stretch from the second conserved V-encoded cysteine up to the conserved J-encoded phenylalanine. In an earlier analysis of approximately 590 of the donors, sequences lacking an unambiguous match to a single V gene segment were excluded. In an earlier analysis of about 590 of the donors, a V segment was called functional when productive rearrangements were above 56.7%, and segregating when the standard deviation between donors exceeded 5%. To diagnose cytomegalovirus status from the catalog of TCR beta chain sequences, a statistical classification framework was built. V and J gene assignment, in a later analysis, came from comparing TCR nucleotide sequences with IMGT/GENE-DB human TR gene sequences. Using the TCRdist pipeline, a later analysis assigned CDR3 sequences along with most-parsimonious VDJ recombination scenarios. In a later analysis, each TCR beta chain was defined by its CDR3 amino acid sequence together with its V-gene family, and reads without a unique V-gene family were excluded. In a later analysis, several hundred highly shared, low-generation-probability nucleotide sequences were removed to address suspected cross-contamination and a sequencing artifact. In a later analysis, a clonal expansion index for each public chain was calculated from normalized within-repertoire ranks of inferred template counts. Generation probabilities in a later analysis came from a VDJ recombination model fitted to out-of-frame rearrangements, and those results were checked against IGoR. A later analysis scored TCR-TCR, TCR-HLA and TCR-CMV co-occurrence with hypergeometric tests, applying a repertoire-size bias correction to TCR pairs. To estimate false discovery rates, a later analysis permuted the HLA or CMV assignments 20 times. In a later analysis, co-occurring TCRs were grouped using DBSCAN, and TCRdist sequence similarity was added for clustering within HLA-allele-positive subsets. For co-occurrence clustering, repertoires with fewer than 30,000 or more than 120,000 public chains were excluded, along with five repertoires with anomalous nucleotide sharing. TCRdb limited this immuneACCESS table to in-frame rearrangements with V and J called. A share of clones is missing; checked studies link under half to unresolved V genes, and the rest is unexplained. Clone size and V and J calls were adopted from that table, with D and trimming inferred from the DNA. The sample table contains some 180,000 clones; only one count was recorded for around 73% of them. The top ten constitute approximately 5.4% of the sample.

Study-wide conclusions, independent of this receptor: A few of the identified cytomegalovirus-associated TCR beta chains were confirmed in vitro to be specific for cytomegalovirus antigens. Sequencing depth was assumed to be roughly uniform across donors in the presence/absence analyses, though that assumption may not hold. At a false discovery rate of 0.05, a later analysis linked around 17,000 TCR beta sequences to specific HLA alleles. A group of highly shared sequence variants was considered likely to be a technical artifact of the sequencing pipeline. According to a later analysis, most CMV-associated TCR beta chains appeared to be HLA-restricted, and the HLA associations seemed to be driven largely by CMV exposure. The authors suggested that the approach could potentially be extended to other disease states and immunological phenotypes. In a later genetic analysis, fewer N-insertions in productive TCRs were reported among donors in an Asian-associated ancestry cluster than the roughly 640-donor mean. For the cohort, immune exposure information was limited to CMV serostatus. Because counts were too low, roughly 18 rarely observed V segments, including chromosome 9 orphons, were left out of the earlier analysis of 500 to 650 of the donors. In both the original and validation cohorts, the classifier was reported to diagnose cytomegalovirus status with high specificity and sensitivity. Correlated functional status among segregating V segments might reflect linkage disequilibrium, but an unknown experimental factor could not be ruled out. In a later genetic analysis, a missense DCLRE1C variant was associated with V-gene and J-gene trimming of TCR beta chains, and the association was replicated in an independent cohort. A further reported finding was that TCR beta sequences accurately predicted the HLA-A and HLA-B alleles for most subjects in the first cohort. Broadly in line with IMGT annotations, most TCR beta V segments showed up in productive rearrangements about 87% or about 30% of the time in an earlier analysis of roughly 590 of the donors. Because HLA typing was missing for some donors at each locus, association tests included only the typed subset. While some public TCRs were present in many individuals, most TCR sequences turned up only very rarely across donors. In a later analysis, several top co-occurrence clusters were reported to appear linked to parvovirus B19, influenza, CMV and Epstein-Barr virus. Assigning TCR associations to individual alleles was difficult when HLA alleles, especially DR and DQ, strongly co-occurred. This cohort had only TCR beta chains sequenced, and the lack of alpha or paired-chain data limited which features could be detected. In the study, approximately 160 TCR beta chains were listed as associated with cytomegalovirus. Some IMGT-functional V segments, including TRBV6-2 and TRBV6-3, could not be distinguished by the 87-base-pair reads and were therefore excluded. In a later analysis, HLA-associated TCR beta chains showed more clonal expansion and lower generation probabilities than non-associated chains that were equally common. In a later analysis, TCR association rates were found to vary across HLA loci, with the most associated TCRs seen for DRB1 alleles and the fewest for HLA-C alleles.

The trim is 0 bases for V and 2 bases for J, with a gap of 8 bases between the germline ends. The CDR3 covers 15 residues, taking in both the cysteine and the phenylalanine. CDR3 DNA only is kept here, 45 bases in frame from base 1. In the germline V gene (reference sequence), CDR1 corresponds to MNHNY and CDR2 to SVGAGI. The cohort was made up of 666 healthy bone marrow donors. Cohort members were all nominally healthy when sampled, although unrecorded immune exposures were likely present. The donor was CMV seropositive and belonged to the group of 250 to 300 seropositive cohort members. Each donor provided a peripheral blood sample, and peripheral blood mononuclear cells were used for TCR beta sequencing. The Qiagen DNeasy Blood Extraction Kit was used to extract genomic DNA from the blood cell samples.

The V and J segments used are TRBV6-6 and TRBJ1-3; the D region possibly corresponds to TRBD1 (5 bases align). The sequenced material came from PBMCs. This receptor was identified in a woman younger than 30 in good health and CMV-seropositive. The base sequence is TGTGCCAGCAGTTACTCGGGGGGAGCTGGAAACACCATATATTTT. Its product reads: CASSYSGGAGNTIYF.